This entry lists 21 T cell receptor beta chains sequenced from one sample in a study of cytomegalovirus exposure and HLA in healthy donors. The primer mix had 60 Vbeta and 13 Jbeta primers. Method: immunoSEQ multiplex PCR; TCRdb's copy keeps in-frame clones and lacks some. The table lists about 190,000 clones, approximately 78% of them singletons. Sequenced material: PBMCs. The source is a woman aged 18 to 35 in good health and CMV-seronegative.

This clone was detected only a few times. The chain recombines TRBV10-2 with TRBJ2-3; TRBD2 matches at 8 bases. Trimming at V came to 7 bases and at J to 7 bases, leaving 10 bases not matched to a gene. CDR1 is WSHSY and CDR2 is SAAADI in the germline V gene. The CDR3 is 14 amino acids. The CDR3 loop reads CASTREGGYYTQYF. The CDR3 DNA sequence: TGCGCCAGCACTCGGGAGGGGGGGTATTATACGCAGTATTTT.

The V gene is TRBV6-5, the J gene TRBJ1-4; D is ambiguous. V lost 8 bases and J lost 4, with 14 bases in between. This CDR3 is built from 14 residues. In germline, CDR1 is MNHEY, CDR2 SVGAGI. The CDR3 spells CASGSGVLNEKLFF. CDR3 DNA sequence: TGTGCCAGCGGGTCCGGGGTTCTTAATGAAAAACTGTTTTTT.

V and J are TRBV6-1 and TRBJ2-7; 8 positions match TRBD1. V was clipped by 4 bases and J by 2 bases; unmatched bases: 7. This CDR3 is built from 15 residues. Germline V lookup: CDR1 MNHNS, CDR2 SASEGT. The CDR3 sequence: CASSARGQLPYEQYF. The CDR3 DNA sequence: TGTGCCAGCAGTGCCAGGGGGCAATTGCCCTACGAGCAGTACTTC.

The V gene is TRBV5-1, the J gene TRBJ2-3, with TRBD2 matching over 10 bases. CDR1 is SGHRS, CDR2 YFSETQ, per germline. The length of the CDR3 is 17 residues. With 0 bases clipped from V and 2 bases from J, the junction kept 6 bases outside the gene matches. As DNA, the CDR3 is TGCGCCAGCAGCTTGGGTCGGACTAGCGGTACCACAGATACGCAGTATTTT. Its protein is CASSLGRTSGTTDTQYF.

V gene TRBV7-9 combines with J gene TRBJ2-5; 8 bases line up with TRBD2. The CDR3 sequence is 15 residues long. Losses at the gene ends were 5 bases for V and 5 bases for J; bases not matched to a gene: 10. CDR1 and CDR2 (germline): SEHNR, FQNEAQ (reference sequence). CDR3 sequence: CASSTPEREGETQYF. For the CDR3, the DNA is TGTGCCAGCAGCACGCCCGAACGGGAGGGGGAGACCCAGTACTTC.

The rearrangement joins TRBV6-1 to TRBJ2-1; 8 bases match TRBD2. V dropped 3 bases and J dropped 0; count of bases not matched to a gene: 1. The CDR3 has 15 amino acids. Germline CDR1 reads MNHNS; CDR2 reads SASEGT. CDR3 residues: CASSDSGSSYNEQFF. Written as DNA, the CDR3 is TGTGCCAGCAGTGACAGCGGGAGCTCCTACAATGAGCAGTTCTTC.

The chain uses TRBV5-1 and TRBJ2-3; weak D call: TRBD2 (6 bases). Trimming cost V 4 bases and J 5 bases, with 14 bases left between them. Germline CDR1 and CDR2: SGHRS and YFSETQ. The CDR3 has 14 amino acids. Here the CDR3 reads CASSSREVEDTQYF. The CDR3 region has the DNA TGCGCCAGCAGCAGCAGGGAGGTCGAAGATACGCAGTATTTT.

The chain recombines TRBV7-6 with TRBJ2-1; TRBD2 aligns across 14 bases. Trimming at V came to 1 base and at J to 0 bases, leaving 8 bases not matched to a gene. Per the germline V gene, CDR1 is SGHVS and CDR2 is FNYEAQ. The CDR3 is 20 residues long. This chain's CDR3 is CASSLVGRTSGRSSYNEQFF. The CDR3 DNA reads as TGTGCCAGCAGCTTAGTCGGTAGGACTAGCGGGAGGAGCTCCTACAATGAGCAGTTCTTC.

The chain recombines TRBV19 with TRBJ2-7; TRBD2 might be the D (6 bases). CDR1 is LNHDA and CDR2 is SQIVND in the germline V gene (reference sequence). CDR3 length equals 13 residues. V was cut by 5 bases and J by 4 bases, with 12 bases left in between. The CDR3 here is CASSPGAVYEQYF. The CDR3 nucleotides read TGTGCCAGTAGTCCGGGAGCGGTTTACGAGCAGTACTTC.

This clone came up once. V is TRBV13 and J is TRBJ2-3; a possible D gene is TRBD2 (6 bases). Germline loops: CDR1 PRHDT, CDR2 FYEKMQ (reference sequence). Trimming took off 1 base at V and 2 bases at J, with 13 bases between the two ends. This CDR3 has 16 amino acids. CDR3 protein: CASSLAVAEYTDTQYF. The DNA of the CDR3 is TGTGCCAGCAGCTTAGCGGTAGCGGAGTACACAGATACGCAGTATTTT.

The chain carries TRBV7-9 and TRBJ2-7, with D unclear. Germline-derived CDR1 and CDR2 are SEHNR and FQNEAQ (reference sequence). The CDR3 runs 14 residues. The V end was cut by 1 base, the J end by 6 bases, with 13 bases between. The CDR3: CASSLEPPTGEQYV. As DNA, the CDR3 is TGTGCCAGCAGCTTAGAACCCCCGACTGGCGAGCAGTACGTC.

V and J are TRBV19 and TRBJ2-1, with 10 bases fitting TRBD2. CDR3 length equals 15 residues. Per germline, CDR1 LNHDA and CDR2 SQIVND (reference sequence). V dropped 6 bases and J dropped 8; count of bases not matched to a gene: 10. CDR3 region: CASRQSGLAGDEQFF. The CDR3 DNA reads as TGTGCCAGTAGGCAATCGGGGCTAGCGGGAGATGAGCAGTTCTTC. The full variable domain, with the rest looked up from reference TRBV19 and TRBJ2-1, is DGGITQSPKYLFRKEGQNVTLSCEQNLNHDAMYWYRQDPGQGLRLIYYSQIVNDFQKGDIAEGYSVSREKKESFPLTVTSAQKNPTAFYLCASRQSGLAGDEQFFGPGTRLTVL.

The CDR3 is CASSRDTNTEAFF. CDR3 nucleotides: TGTGCCAGCTCACGAGATACGAACACTGAAGCTTTCTTT. V gene TRBV18 combines with J gene TRBJ1-1; D gene ambiguous. Germline loops: CDR1 KGHSH, CDR2 LQKENI. Trimming pared 4 bases from V and 1 base from J, leaving 7 bases between. The CDR3 totals 13 residues.

The chain carries TRBV19 and TRBJ1-1, with D perhaps matching TRBD1 (6 bases). The CDR3 is 13 amino acids. The V gene's germline CDR1 is LNHDA and CDR2 SQIVND (reference sequence). The ends were cut back, 9 bases at V and 7 bases at J, with 18 bases in the middle. The CDR3, as DNA: TGTGCCAGACGATTCAGGGGCCGGTGTGAAGCTTTCTTT. It is translated as CARRFRGRCEAFF.

The chain employs TRBV4-3 and TRBJ2-5; possible D gene TRBD1, 5 bases. CDR3 length: 17 amino acids. Germline V CDR1 and CDR2: LGHNA, YSLEER. V was cut by 0 bases and J by 4 bases, with 18 bases left in between. CDR3 coding DNA: TGCGCCAGCAGCCAAGAGTGGGTGGGGCTAGTGGCAGAGACCCAGTACTTC. Translated: CASSQEWVGLVAETQYF.

The chain uses TRBV2 and TRBJ1-4, with D possibly TRBD1 on 5 matching bases. Per the germline V gene, CDR1 is SNHLY and CDR2 is FYNNEI. Trimming left V 2 bases short and J 8 bases short, with 27 bases between. This CDR3 has 19 amino acids. CDR3 sequence: CASSEPSYRTSGGVEKLFF. The CDR3 bases are TGTGCCAGCAGTGAACCAAGCTACAGGACGTCGGGGGGTGTGGAAAAACTGTTTTTT.

The chain carries TRBV7-6 and TRBJ2-3, with D possibly TRBD2 on 6 matching bases. Germline CDR1 SGHVS, CDR2 FNYEAQ. This CDR3 is 17 amino acids long. Trimming took off 1 base at V and 4 bases at J, with 18 bases between the two ends. The CDR3 spells CASSLGGGVGLSDTQYF. CDR3 in DNA: TGTGCCAGCAGCTTAGGAGGCGGGGTCGGGTTATCAGATACGCAGTATTTT.

The CDR3 sequence: CASSAGSWGRGSYEQYF. DNA for the CDR3: TGTGCCAGCAGCGCTGGGTCGTGGGGGAGGGGATCCTACGAGCAGTACTTC. This rearrangement joins TRBV9 to TRBJ2-7; TRBD2 agrees at 7 bases. This CDR3 is 17 amino acids long. CDR1 and CDR2 (germline): SGDLS, YYNGEE. With 3 bases clipped from V and 1 base from J, the junction kept 13 bases outside the gene matches. Filled out from reference TRBV9 and TRBJ2-7, the complete variable domain reads DSGVTQTPKHLITATGQRVTLRCSPRSGDLSVYWYQQSLDQGLQFLIQYYNGEERAKGNILERFSAQQFPDLHSELNLSSLELGDSALYFCASSAGSWGRGSYEQYFGPGTRLTVT.

J is TRBJ1-1 and V is TRBV30; no reliable D call. Germline-derived CDR1 and CDR2 are GTSNPN and SVGIG (reference sequence). V was pared by 4 bases and J by 7 bases, with 7 bases between. This CDR3 has 10 amino acids. The CDR3 DNA reads as TGTGCCTGGATTCGGGTTGAAGCTTTCTTT. Its translation is CAWIRVEAFF.

The chain combines TRBV2 with TRBJ2-3; the match to TRBD2 covers 9 bases. The germline V gene encodes CDR1 SNHLY and CDR2 FYNNEI. The CDR3 length is 18 residues. V shed 6 bases and J 2 bases; nucleotides not matched to a gene: 15. The CDR3 region has the DNA TGTGCCAGCAGGTGGGAAGCGGGAGGACTCAAACCCACAGATACGCAGTATTTT. Its protein is CASRWEAGGLKPTDTQYF.

The DNA of the CDR3 is TGTGCCAGCAGCGTAGTTAAACAGCCTAACACTGAAGCTTTCTTT. Translation: CASSVVKQPNTEAFF. The rearrangement uses TRBV9 and TRBJ1-1; D gene unclear. This CDR3 is 15 amino acids long. V gave up 0 bases and J gave up 2 bases, with 11 bases separating them. Looked up from germline, CDR1 is SGDLS and CDR2 is YYNGEE.